This T cell receptor beta chain was sequenced in a study of blood T cell repertoires in COVID-19. The overall study: From the United States, Italy and Spain came samples of acute and convalescent COVID-19. T cells, B-cell-depleted T cells, or PBMCs provided the cDNA or gDNA that served as material.

Participants were aged 18 to 89 years, lived in 25 or so US areas, and enrolled virtually. Each participant's cohort was designated according to participant-reported clinical history. The CDR3 loop spans 15 amino acids. Germline assignment: CDR1 LGHNA and CDR2 YSLEER. The ends were cut back, 0 bases at V and 5 bases at J, with 14 bases in the middle. Sequencing used immunoSEQ multiplex PCR; TCRdb keeps in-frame clones, though not all of them. In the table there are around 250,000 clones, approximately 85% of which are singletons. Sequenced sample: PBMCs or T cells enriched from blood (not recorded which). The chain recombines TRBV4-3 with TRBJ2-7, with D perhaps TRBD2 (6 bases). The source is a woman between 45 and 60 years old with acute COVID-19. The CDR3 bases are TGCGCCAGCAGCCAAGAGAGCCAGGGAGGAAACGAGCAGTACTTC. The encoded protein is CASSQESQGGNEQYF.